These T cell receptor beta chains were read from a single sample in a study of early T cells in non-severe SARS-CoV-2 infection. TCRdb fed the 5' RACE reads into MiXCR, producing one record per CDR3 protein. The sample has tens of thousands of distinct CDR3 sequences, around 10% seen once. Sequenced sample: whole blood. The receptors derive from an adult who was a healthcare worker with PCR-confirmed SARS-CoV-2 infection or an uninfected control (not recorded which). The CDR3 runs from the conserved cysteine through the conserved F or W. Fields, in order: V gene, D gene, J gene, clone size, CDR3 length, CDR3 DNA, CDR3 protein. D genes are given only for firm matches. Clone size is not always given. Where it is, it says once, few, many or a class for expanded clones.

>TRBV12-3/TRBV12-4|.|TRBJ1-3|few|16
TGTGCCAGCAGTCCCACGGGACTCGTCTCTGGAAACACCATATATTTT
CASSPTGLVSGNTIYF
>TRBV20-1|.|TRBJ1-5|.|12
TGCAGTGCCGTACAGCCAGGCCAGCCCCAGCATTTT
CSAVQPGQPQHF
>TRBV7-8|.|TRBJ1-2|many|14
TGTGCCAGCAGCTGGAGAGGGGGGTACTATGGCTACACCTTC
CASSWRGGYYGYTF
>TRBV28|.|TRBJ1-4|.|14
TGTGCCAGCAGATTTTCGGAGTCATCAGAAAAACTGTTTTTT
CASRFSESSEKLFF
>TRBV18|.|TRBJ2-7|many|14
TGTGCCAGCTCACCACTTGAGACTGGTCCCGAGCAGTACTTC
CASSPLETGPEQYF
>TRBV24-1|.|TRBJ1-1|.|13
TGTGCCACCAGTGATCCTTGGGGCACTGAAGCTTTCTTT
CATSDPWGTEAFF
>TRBV19|TRBD2|TRBJ2-1|.|16
TGTGCCAGTACCCTTGGGACTAGCGGCTACTACAATGAGCAGTTCTTC
CASTLGTSGYYNEQFF
>TRBV5-1|.|TRBJ2-3|many|14
TGCGCCAGCAGCCCGGACGGAATCACAGATACGCAGTATTTT
CASSPDGITDTQYF
>TRBV3-1|.|TRBJ2-1|.|13
TGTGCCAGCAGCCAAGCATCTGGCAATGAGCAGTTCTTC
CASSQASGNEQFF
>TRBV3-1|.|TRBJ1-5|few|14
TGTGCCAGCAGTCAATCCGGGGGGGATCAGCCCCAGCATTTT
CASSQSGGDQPQHF
>TRBV27|.|TRBJ1-2|once|15
TGTGCCAGCAGCCCGATGCTAACAGTCTCTTATGGCTACACCTTC
CASSPMLTVSYGYTF
>TRBV11-2|.|TRBJ2-7|.|12
TGTGCCAGCAGCCGGGGCGCCTACGAGCAGTACTTC
CASSRGAYEQYF
>TRBV7-9|.|TRBJ2-1|few|15
TGTGCCAGCAGCCCCTCGGGGTCAGGATACAATGAGCAGTTCTTC
CASSPSGSGYNEQFF
>TRBV29-1|.|TRBJ2-5|many|14
TGCAGCGTTGAGCCCAACCTGGGGCAAGAGACCCAGTACTTC
CSVEPNLGQETQYF
>TRBV9|TRBD2|TRBJ2-2|once|16
TGTCCCAGCAGCGCCTCGGGGGGTATCTTTGCCGGGGAGCTGTTTTTT
CPSSASGGIFAGELFF
>TRBV4-1|TRBD2|TRBJ2-3|.|19
TGCGCCAGCAGCCAAGATCCTAGGATAGCGGGGGGGCAGGCAGATACGCAGTATTTT
CASSQDPRIAGGQADTQYF
>TRBV30|.|TRBJ1-2|.|13
TGTGCCGGGAGGGGACCCGGCGACTATGGCTACACCTTC
CAGRGPGDYGYTF
>TRBV6-2/TRBV6-3|.|TRBJ2-6|.|11
TGTGCCAGCAGTTACGACAACGTCCTGACTTTC
CASSYDNVLTF
>TRBV9|.|TRBJ2-2|many|15
TGTGCCAGCAGCGTAGACTCGGGTCGGACCGGGGAGCTGTTTTTT
CASSVDSGRTGELFF
>TRBV6-5|TRBD2|TRBJ2-1|many|13
TGTGCCAGCAGGCCAGCGGGAGGTAATGAGCAGTTCTTC
CASRPAGGNEQFF
>TRBV20-1|TRBD1|TRBJ2-5|few|12
TGCGGGGCCCGGACAGGCCAAGAGACCCAGTACTTC
CGARTGQETQYF
>TRBV28|.|TRBJ2-3|.|15
TGTGCCAGCAGCCTGGGGGGACCCGCCACAGATACGCAGTATTTT
CASSLGGPATDTQYF
>TRBV6-6|.|TRBJ1-2|.|16
TGTGCCAGCAGTTACTCGTCGGGAGGGGCGAACTATGGCTACACCTTC
CASSYSSGGANYGYTF
>TRBV29-1|.|TRBJ1-2|few|12
TGCAGCGCCTGGACTGCCGTGGAAGGCTACACCTTC
CSAWTAVEGYTF
>TRBV29-1|TRBD1|TRBJ2-1|few|12
TGCAGCGTTGAAGAGGACAGGGATGAGCAGTTCTTC
CSVEEDRDEQFF
>TRBV11-2|.|TRBJ2-7|.|14
TGTGCCAGCAACATCCGGGACTGGGAAGGCGAGCAGTACTTC
CASNIRDWEGEQYF
>TRBV18|TRBD1|TRBJ1-2|many|15
TGTGCCAGCTCATCCGGGACAGGTGAAACCTATGGCTACACCTTC
CASSSGTGETYGYTF
>TRBV3-1|.|TRBJ2-7|.|13
TGTGCCAGCAGCCAGACAGCTACCTACGAGCAGTACTTC
CASSQTATYEQYF
>TRBV5-1|.|TRBJ1-2|few|13
TGCGCCAGCAGCTTATCTGACAGTGACGGCTACACCTTC
CASSLSDSDGYTF
>TRBV20-1|.|TRBJ2-7|few|16
TGCAGTGCTAGAGATGGGACGGGGAGCGTATACTACGAGCAGTACTTC
CSARDGTGSVYYEQYF